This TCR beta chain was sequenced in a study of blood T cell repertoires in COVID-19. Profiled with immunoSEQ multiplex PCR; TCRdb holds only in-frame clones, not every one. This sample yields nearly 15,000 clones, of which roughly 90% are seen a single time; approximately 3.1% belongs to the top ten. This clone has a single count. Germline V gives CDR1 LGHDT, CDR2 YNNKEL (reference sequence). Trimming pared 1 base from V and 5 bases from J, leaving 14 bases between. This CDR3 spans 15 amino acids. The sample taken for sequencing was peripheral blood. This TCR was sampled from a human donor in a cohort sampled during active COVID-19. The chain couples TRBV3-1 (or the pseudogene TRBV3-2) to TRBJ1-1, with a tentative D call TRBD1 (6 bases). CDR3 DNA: TGTGCCAGCAGCCAAGCTGGGGGCGGGGGTACTGAAGCTTTCTTT. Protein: CASSQAGGGGTEAFF.